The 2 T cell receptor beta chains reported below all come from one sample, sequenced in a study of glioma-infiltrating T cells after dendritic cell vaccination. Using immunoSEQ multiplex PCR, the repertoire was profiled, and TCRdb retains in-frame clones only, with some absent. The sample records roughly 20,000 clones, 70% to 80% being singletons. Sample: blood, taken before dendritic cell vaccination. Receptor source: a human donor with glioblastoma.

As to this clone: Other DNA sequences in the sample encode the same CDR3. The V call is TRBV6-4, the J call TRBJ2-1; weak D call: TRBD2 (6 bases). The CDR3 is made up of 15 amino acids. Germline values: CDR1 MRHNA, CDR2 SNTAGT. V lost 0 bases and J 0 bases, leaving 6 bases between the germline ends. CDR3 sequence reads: CASSDSAGSYNEQFF. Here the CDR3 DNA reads TGTGCCAGCAGTGACTCAGCGGGCTCCTACAATGAGCAGTTCTTC.

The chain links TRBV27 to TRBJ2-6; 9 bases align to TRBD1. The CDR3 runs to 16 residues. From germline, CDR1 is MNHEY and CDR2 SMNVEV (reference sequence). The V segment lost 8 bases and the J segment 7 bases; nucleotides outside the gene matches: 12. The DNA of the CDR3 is TGTGCCAGCTCACCGACAGGGGACAGGGCAGCCAACGTCCTGACTTTC. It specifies CASSPTGDRAANVLTF.